This record covers a single T cell receptor beta chain. Generated by immunoSEQ multiplex PCR, the TCRdb table keeps only in-frame clones and is missing some. The sample includes about 190,000 clones, roughly 80% of them seen just once. The length of the CDR3 is 11 residues. With 0 bases removed from V and 5 bases from J, the gap between germline ends came to 4 bases. Per the germline V gene, CDR1 is GTSNPN and CDR2 is SVGIG (reference sequence). This entry comes from a study of blood T cell repertoires in COVID-19. The sequence came from a man between 45 and 60 years old who had recovered from COVID-19. Material for sequencing was peripheral blood. The chain is built from TRBV30 and TRBJ1-2; no definite D call. The CDR3 sequence is CAWSVLYGYTF. The CDR3 DNA sequence: TGTGCCTGGAGTGTACTATATGGCTACACCTTC.